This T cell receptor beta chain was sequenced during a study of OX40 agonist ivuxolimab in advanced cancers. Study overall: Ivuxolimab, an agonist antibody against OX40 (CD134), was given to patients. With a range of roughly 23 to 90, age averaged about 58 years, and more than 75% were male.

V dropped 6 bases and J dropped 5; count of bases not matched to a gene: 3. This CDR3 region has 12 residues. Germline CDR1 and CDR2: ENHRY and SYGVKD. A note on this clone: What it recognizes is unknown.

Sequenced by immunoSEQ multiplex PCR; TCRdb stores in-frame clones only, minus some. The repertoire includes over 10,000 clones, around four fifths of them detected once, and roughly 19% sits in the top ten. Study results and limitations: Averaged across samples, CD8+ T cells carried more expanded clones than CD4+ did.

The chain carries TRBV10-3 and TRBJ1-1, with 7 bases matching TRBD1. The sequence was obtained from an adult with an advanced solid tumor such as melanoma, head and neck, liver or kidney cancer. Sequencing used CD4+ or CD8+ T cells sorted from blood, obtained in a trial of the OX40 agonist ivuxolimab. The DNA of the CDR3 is TGTGCCATCAGCCCACAGGGGACTGAAGCTTTCTTT. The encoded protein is CAISPQGTEAFF.